The clone carrying this T cell receptor beta chain has at least ten counts. Its antigen remains unidentified. For the library, individual cDNA molecules each received unique molecular identifiers. MiXCR, run by TCRdb on the RACE reads, gives a single entry per CDR3 protein. The repertoire holds about 81,000 distinct CDR3 sequences, with roughly 10% as singletons. The data are from a study of human T cells and chemical hapten exposure. The time point denotes: patch test 2, 6 weeks after DPC sensitization. Documented treatment: therapeutic diphenylcyclopropenone sensitization with weekly scalp DPC. Blood sampling occurred before each patch-test application. The study's findings and limits: Those TCRs sitting above 1 in 1000 frequency stayed the same with DPC sensitization. All donors were alopecia patients, so their immunity may differ from that of healthy people.

CDR1 is KGHSH, CDR2 LQKENI, per germline. Trimming shortened V by 2 bases and J by 6 bases, and 3 bases separated the two germline ends. The CDR3 runs 11 residues. The chain has TRBV18 and TRBJ2-3, with D hard to call. This clonotype was obtained from a woman younger than 45 with alopecia areata. Some clones in this sample may be carry-over from other donors' samples. Source: whole blood, taken in connection with sensitization to the hapten diphenylcyclopropenone (DPC). CDR3 DNA: TGTGCCAGCTCACCAGGGGATACGCAGTATTTT. This encodes CASSPGDTQYF.